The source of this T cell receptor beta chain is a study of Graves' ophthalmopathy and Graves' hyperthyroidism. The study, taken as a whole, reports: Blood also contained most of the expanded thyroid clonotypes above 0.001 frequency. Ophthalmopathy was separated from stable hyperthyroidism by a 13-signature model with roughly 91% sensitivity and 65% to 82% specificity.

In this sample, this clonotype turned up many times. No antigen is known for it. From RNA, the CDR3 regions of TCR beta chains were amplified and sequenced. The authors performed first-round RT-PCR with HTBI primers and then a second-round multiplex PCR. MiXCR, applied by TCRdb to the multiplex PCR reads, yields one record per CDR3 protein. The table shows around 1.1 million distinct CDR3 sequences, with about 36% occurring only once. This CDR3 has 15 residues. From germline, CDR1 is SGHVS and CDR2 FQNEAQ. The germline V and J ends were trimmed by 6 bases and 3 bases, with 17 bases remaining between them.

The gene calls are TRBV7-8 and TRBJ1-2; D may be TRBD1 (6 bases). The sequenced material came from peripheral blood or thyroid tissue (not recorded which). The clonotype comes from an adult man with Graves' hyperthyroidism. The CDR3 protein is CASSKIRGPHYGYTF. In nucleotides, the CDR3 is TGTGCCAGCAGTAAAATCAGGGGTCCCCACTATGGCTACACCTTC. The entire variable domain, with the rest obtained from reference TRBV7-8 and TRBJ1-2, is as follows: GAGVSQSPRYKVAKRGQDVALRCDPISGHVSLFWYQQALGQGPEFLTYFQNEAQLDKSGLPSDRFFAERPEGSVSTLKIQRTQQEDSAVYLCASSKIRGPHYGYTFGSGTRLTVV.